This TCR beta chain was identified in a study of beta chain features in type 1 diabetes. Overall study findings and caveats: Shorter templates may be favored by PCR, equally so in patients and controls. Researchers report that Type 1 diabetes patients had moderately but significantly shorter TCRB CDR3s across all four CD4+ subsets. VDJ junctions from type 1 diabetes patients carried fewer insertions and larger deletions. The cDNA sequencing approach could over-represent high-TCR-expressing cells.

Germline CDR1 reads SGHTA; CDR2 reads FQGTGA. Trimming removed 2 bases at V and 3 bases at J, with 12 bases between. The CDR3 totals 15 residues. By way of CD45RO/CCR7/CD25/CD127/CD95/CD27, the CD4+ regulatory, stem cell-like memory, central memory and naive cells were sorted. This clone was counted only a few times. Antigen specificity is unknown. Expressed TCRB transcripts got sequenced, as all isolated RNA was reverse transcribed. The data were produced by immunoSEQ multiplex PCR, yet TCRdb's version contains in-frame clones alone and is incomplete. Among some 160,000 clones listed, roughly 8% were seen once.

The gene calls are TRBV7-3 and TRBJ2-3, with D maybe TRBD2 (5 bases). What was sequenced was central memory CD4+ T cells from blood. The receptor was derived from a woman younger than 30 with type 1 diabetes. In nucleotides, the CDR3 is TGTGCCAGCAGCTTAGGTTCTAGCCGTACAGATACGCAGTATTTT. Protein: CASSLGSSRTDTQYF.